This T cell receptor beta chain originates from a study of cytomegalovirus exposure and HLA in healthy donors. As to this clone: Its matching antigen is unknown.

Vbeta (60) and Jbeta (13) primers were used in the PCR. Libraries were prepared by immunoSEQ multiplex PCR; TCRdb keeps only in-frame clonotypes and omits some of them. This table has more than 95,000 clones, around four fifths appearing once. V was clipped by 6 bases and J by 3 bases; unmatched bases: 3. Germline values: CDR1 LNHNV, CDR2 YYDKDF (reference sequence). The CDR3 has 14 residues. Findings of the study overall: HLA-A and HLA-B allele assignments for most subjects were reportedly predicted accurately using TCR beta sequences.

The J gene is TRBJ1-4, the V gene TRBV15; 8 nucleotides line up with TRBD1. The TCR originated in a young man in good health and CMV-seronegative. The sequenced material came from PBMCs. For the CDR3, the DNA is TGTGCCACCAGTGACAGGGGATCTAATGAAAAACTGTTTTTT. Its translation is CATSDRGSNEKLFF.